This TCR beta chain was retrieved from a study of T cells in localized non-small cell lung cancer. Data came from immunoSEQ multiplex PCR; TCRdb stores just in-frame clones and leaves some out. The sample includes 78,000 or so clones, approximately 84% seen only once; the top ten take approximately 3%. Trimming shortened V by 5 bases and J by 2 bases, and 10 bases separated the two germline ends. The CDR3 has 15 residues. In germline, CDR1 is MNHNY, CDR2 SVGAGI (reference sequence). Sequencing used peripheral blood, obtained before any cancer treatment. The J gene is TRBJ2-6, the V gene TRBV6-6, with D tentatively TRBD1 (6 bases). This clonotype was sampled from a man aged 35 to 70 with stage I lung adenocarcinoma. CDR3 sequence: CASSNPGAGANVLTF. CDR3 in DNA: TGTGCCAGCAGTAATCCAGGGGCTGGGGCCAACGTCCTGACTTTC.